A single sample gave rise to the 28 T cell receptor beta chains below, sequenced in a study of T cell clones after liver transplantation. The table came from immunoSEQ multiplex PCR; TCRdb's copy has only in-frame clones and leaves some out. The repertoire includes more than 100,000 clones, approximately 79% of them detected once, and about 3% sits in the top ten. Material: CD4+ T cells from blood, obtained about 50 months after liver transplant. Source of these receptors: a human patient who received a liver transplant. The graft donor may account for some of the T cells.

CDR3 sequence (DNA): TGTGCCAGCAGTTTATTATCCGAGCAGTACTTC. Translation: CASSLLSEQYF. V and J are TRBV28 and TRBJ2-7; D is ambiguous. The length of the CDR3 is 11 residues. The germline CDR1 and CDR2 sequences are MDHEN and SYDVKM. Trimming cost V 1 base and J 6 bases, with 4 bases left between them.

The table lists this clone with a few counts. The CDR3 reads CASRGLGGNIQYF. CDR3 DNA sequence: TGTGCCAGTAGGGGACTCGGAGGGAACATTCAGTACTTC. The chain employs TRBV19 and TRBJ2-4, with D perhaps TRBD2 (6 bases). Germline-derived CDR1 and CDR2 are LNHDA and SQIVND (reference sequence). The V gene lost 6 bases and the J gene lost 7 bases, with 13 bases spanning the gap. This CDR3 is built from 13 residues.

The chain employs TRBV29-1 and TRBJ1-1, with D unclear. Germline CDR1 SQVTM, CDR2 ANQGSEA. With 4 bases removed from V and 1 base from J, the gap between germline ends came to 7 bases. The CDR3 has 12 amino acids. This CDR3 is CSVAAGNTEAFF. For the CDR3, the DNA is TGCAGCGTTGCGGCTGGGAACACTGAAGCTTTCTTT.

In its sample, this clone was seen a few times. The chain couples TRBV11-2 to TRBJ2-1, with 11 bases aligning to TRBD2. J lost 4 bases, V lost 4 bases, and 3 bases had no gene match. The CDR3 spans 15 residues. CDR1 is SGHAT, CDR2 FQNNGV, per germline. The CDR3 nucleotides read TGTGCCAGCAGCTCCGGACTAGCGGGTTACAATGAGCAGTTCTTC. Protein product: CASSSGLAGYNEQFF.

In this sample, this clone turned up a few times. The J gene is TRBJ2-7, the V gene TRBV19; D is unresolved. The CDR3 loop spans 12 amino acids. The V gene lost 1 base and the J gene lost 6 bases, with 7 bases spanning the gap. CDR1 and CDR2 (germline): LNHDA, SQIVND (reference sequence). CDR3 DNA: TGTGCCAGTAGTATAGCAAACAGCGAGCAGTACTTC. Translating gives CASSIANSEQYF.

Details on this clone: Other nucleotide sequences from this sample produce the same CDR3. The gene calls are TRBV6-1 and TRBJ1-6; D perhaps matches TRBD1 (5 bases). The CDR3 length is 15 residues. CDR1 is MNHNS and CDR2 is SASEGT in the germline V gene. V was trimmed by 3 bases and J by 10 bases, leaving 16 bases between them. CDR3 sequence (DNA): TGTGCCAGCAGTGAGGATGGGGCCCCAGGGTCACCCCTCCACTTT. It specifies CASSEDGAPGSPLHF.

J is TRBJ2-1 and V is TRBV5-4; D could derive from TRBD1 or TRBD2 (5 bases each). Germline values: CDR1 SGHNT, CDR2 YYREEE (reference sequence). With 1 base removed from V and 4 bases from J, the gap between germline ends came to 12 bases. CDR3 length: 15 residues. The CDR3 DNA follows: TGTGCCAGCAGCTTGTCCAGGGACCGTTACAATGAGCAGTTCTTC. Protein sequence: CASSLSRDRYNEQFF. Filled out from reference TRBV5-4 and TRBJ2-1, the complete variable domain reads ETGVTQSPTHLIKTRGQQVTLRCSSQSGHNTVSWYQQALGQGPQFIFQYYREEENGRGNFPPRFSGLQFPNYSSELNVNALELDDSALYLCASSLSRDRYNEQFFGPGTRLTVL.

The rearrangement joins TRBV30 to TRBJ1-3, with a tentative D call TRBD1 (5 bases). V was pared by 3 bases and J by 0 bases, with 9 bases between. The CDR3 has 14 residues. Germline V gene sequence: CDR1 GTSNPN, CDR2 SVGIG (reference sequence). CDR3 nucleotides: TGTGCCTGGAGAGGCGGGGGCTCTGGAAACACCATATATTTT. It specifies CAWRGGGSGNTIYF.

The chain joins TRBV23-1 to TRBJ2-7; unclear D gene. TRBV23-1 counts as an open reading frame of uncertain function. The V gene lost 9 bases and the J gene lost 6 bases, with 24 bases spanning the gap. This CDR3 region has 15 residues. This chain's CDR3 is CASKSPRSGDCEQYF. CDR3 DNA: TGCGCCAGTAAGAGCCCCCGATCGGGCGATTGCGAGCAGTACTTC.

J is TRBJ2-3 and V is TRBV27; D is unclear. Germline V gene data show CDR1 as MNHEY and CDR2 as SMNVEV (reference sequence). CDR3 length: 12 amino acids. The CDR3 reads CAARARTDTQYF. CDR3 sequence (DNA): TGTGCTGCCCGGGCTCGCACAGATACGCAGTATTTT.

The chain couples TRBV6-5 to TRBJ1-1; D is ambiguous. Trimming pared 3 bases from V and 4 bases from J, leaving 6 bases between. The CDR3 length is 12 residues. Germline lookup yields CDR1 MNHEY and CDR2 SVGAGI. In DNA, the CDR3 is TGTGCCAGCAGTTATATTGGCACTGAAGCTTTCTTT. This translates into CASSYIGTEAFF.

V usage is TRBV7-6 and J usage is TRBJ2-1; tentatively, D is TRBD1 or TRBD2 (5 bases each). V was clipped by 2 bases and J by 4 bases, with 12 bases between them. Germline loops: CDR1 SGHVS, CDR2 FNYEAQ. The CDR3 totals 15 residues. CDR3 nucleotides: TGTGCCAGCAGCTTATACAGGAGGCCTTACAATGAGCAGTTCTTC. This sequence encodes CASSLYRRPYNEQFF.

This clone has just one count. The CDR3 is CASSQGGQAATNEKLFF. The DNA for the CDR3 is TGTGCCAGCAGCCAAGGGGGACAGGCAGCAACTAATGAAAAACTGTTTTTT. V and J are TRBV4-2 and TRBJ1-4; 8 nucleotides align to TRBD1. The junction had 4 bases not matched to a gene; V was cut back by 1 base and J by 0 bases. This CDR3 comprises 17 residues. In germline, CDR1 is LGHNA, CDR2 YNFKEQ.

The count of this clone is one. V and J are TRBV15 and TRBJ2-3; 9 bases match TRBD2. The CDR3 loop spans 15 amino acids. Germline CDR1 reads LNHNV; CDR2 reads YYDKDF (reference sequence). After removal of 4 bases from V and 6 bases from J, the junction contained 8 bases not matched to a gene. The CDR3 sequence is CATSTRLAVLDTQYF. DNA for the CDR3: TGTGCCACCAGCACCCGACTAGCGGTTCTGGATACGCAGTATTTT.

The J gene is TRBJ1-1, the V gene TRBV5-1; TRBD1 aligns across 9 bases. This CDR3 is 16 amino acids long. Germline V gene sequence: CDR1 SGHRS, CDR2 YFSETQ. V shed 1 base, J shed 5 bases, and the junction held 9 bases outside the gene matches. This CDR3 is CASSLWNRGLGTEAFF. In DNA, the CDR3 is TGCGCCAGCAGCTTGTGGAACAGGGGGCTGGGGACTGAAGCTTTCTTT.

This clone showed up just once. V usage is TRBV9 and J usage is TRBJ2-2; TRBD2 agrees at 10 bases. The length of the CDR3 is 17 residues. Germline-derived CDR1 and CDR2 are SGDLS and YYNGEE. The ends lost 3 bases at V and 2 bases at J; junction bases unmatched: 7. The CDR3 nucleotides read TGTGCCAGCAGCGGACCCAGCGGGGGGGCCAACACCGGGGAGCTGTTTTTT. Residues: CASSGPSGGANTGELFF.

Note on this clone: Relative to the germline gene, one junction end is altered; a read error may explain this. The rearrangement links TRBV10-3 to TRBJ2-7; D is uncertain. Germline loops: CDR1 ENHRY, CDR2 SYGVKD. The CDR3 loop spans 14 amino acids. As DNA, the CDR3 is TGTGCCATCAGTGTGTCCAGTGAGACCTACGGGCAGTACTTC. This encodes CAISVSSETYGQYF.

This chain uses TRBV9 with TRBJ1-2; 7 bases are a match to TRBD1. The CDR3 contains 16 residues. Trimming took 0 bases from V and 1 from J; bases not matched to a gene: 6. CDR1 and CDR2 from the germline V gene are SGDLS and YYNGEE. This chain's CDR3 is CASSVGHTGVNYGYTF. The CDR3, as DNA: TGTGCCAGCAGCGTAGGGCACACAGGGGTTAACTATGGCTACACCTTC. Using reference TRBV9 and TRBJ1-2 for the parts outside the CDR3, the full variable domain is DSGVTQTPKHLITATGQRVTLRCSPRSGDLSVYWYQQSLDQGLQFLIQYYNGEERAKGNILERFSAQQFPDLHSELNLSSLELGDSALYFCASSVGHTGVNYGYTFGSGTRLTVV.

The rearrangement uses TRBV27 and TRBJ2-7; the D gene could be TRBD1 or TRBD2 (6 bases each). The V end lost 1 base, the J end lost 0 bases, and 16 bases lay between the germline ends. The germline V gene has CDR1 MNHEY and CDR2 SMNVEV (reference sequence). CDR3 length equals 17 residues. CDR3 amino acids: CASSLYGGGRSSYEQYF. DNA for the CDR3: TGTGCCAGCAGTTTATACGGGGGCGGAAGGAGCTCCTACGAGCAGTACTTC.

This clone was observed once. The J gene is TRBJ1-2, the V gene TRBV12-5; 8 bases map to TRBD1. The CDR3 consists of 15 residues. Per germline, CDR1 LGHNT and CDR2 FRNRAP. The junction had 4 bases not matched to a gene; V was cut back by 1 base and J by 3 bases. The CDR3 loop is CASGLGSGQDYGYTF. The CDR3 DNA reads TGTGCTAGTGGTTTGGGATCGGGACAGGACTATGGCTACACCTTC.

This clone was counted once. The V gene is TRBV18, the J gene TRBJ2-3; 8 bases are a match to TRBD2. This CDR3 region has 14 residues. Germline assignment: CDR1 KGHSH and CDR2 LQKENI. The junction had 8 bases not matched to a gene; V was cut back by 8 bases and J by 4 bases. CDR3 bases: TGTGCCAGCACAATTAGCGGGACGTCAGATACGCAGTATTTT. It translates to CASTISGTSDTQYF.

The chain combines TRBV19 with TRBJ2-2; possible D gene TRBD1, 6 bases. V was pared by 7 bases and J by 5 bases, with 17 bases between. CDR1 and CDR2 from the germline V gene are LNHDA and SQIVND (reference sequence). This CDR3 comprises 15 residues. DNA for the CDR3: TGTGCCAGTACCGACGGACAGACGGTGACCGGGGAGCTGTTTTTT. It yields the protein CASTDGQTVTGELFF.

The V and J genes are TRBV7-8 and TRBJ1-1; D remains unclear. V shed 1 base and J shed 7 bases, with 16 bases lying between them. Germline CDR1 is SGHVS and CDR2 is FQNEAQ. The CDR3 runs to 15 residues. The chain's CDR3 is CASSLGSNPLFEAFF. The DNA of the CDR3 is TGTGCCAGCAGCTTAGGGAGCAACCCCCTCTTTGAAGCTTTCTTT. The full variable domain, rest sourced from reference TRBV7-8 and TRBJ1-1, is GAGVSQSPRYKVAKRGQDVALRCDPISGHVSLFWYQQALGQGPEFLTYFQNEAQLDKSGLPSDRFFAERPEGSVSTLKIQRTQQEDSAVYLCASSLGSNPLFEAFFGQGTRLTVV.

This chain joins TRBV27 and TRBJ2-5; TRBD1 agrees at 8 bases. V shed 5 bases and J 9 bases; nucleotides not matched to a gene: 14. The length of the CDR3 is 15 residues. CDR1 is MNHEY and CDR2 is SMNVEV in the germline V gene (reference sequence). The CDR3 DNA follows: TGTGCCAGCAGTCCTCAGGGGGCGATCCCGGGGGCCCAGTACTTC. This encodes CASSPQGAIPGAQYF.

The chain links TRBV2 to TRBJ1-1; 8 nucleotides match TRBD1. Germline CDR1 SNHLY, CDR2 FYNNEI. The trim removed 6 bases at V and 5 bases at J, leaving 5 bases unmatched. The CDR3 is made up of 13 amino acids. CDR3 residues: CASSERTGTEAFF. CDR3 coding DNA: TGTGCCAGCAGCGAACGGACAGGGACTGAAGCTTTCTTT.

V usage is TRBV9 and J usage is TRBJ2-1; 8 bases line up with TRBD2. After removal of 4 bases from V and 1 base from J, the junction contained 4 bases not matched to a gene. CDR1 and CDR2 (germline): SGDLS, YYNGEE. The CDR3 is 15 amino acids. CDR3 sequence: CASSPTSGSYNEQFF. For the CDR3, the DNA is TGTGCCAGCAGCCCAACTAGCGGATCCTACAATGAGCAGTTCTTC.

This chain joins TRBV7-2 and TRBJ2-1; TRBD1 might be the D (6 bases). Germline CDR1 reads SGHTA; CDR2 reads FQGNSA. The CDR3 length is 13 residues. V lost 1 base and J 9 bases, leaving 10 bases between the germline ends. The CDR3: CASSLDLGGEQFF. In nucleotides, the CDR3 is TGTGCCAGCAGCTTAGACCTAGGGGGTGAGCAGTTCTTC.

The rearrangement uses TRBV19 and TRBJ1-5, with D possibly TRBD1 on 5 matching bases. Trimming removed 9 bases from V and 0 bases from J, with 9 bases in between. In germline, CDR1 is LNHDA, CDR2 SQIVND (reference sequence). The CDR3 length is 13 residues. This CDR3 reads CASRELSNQPQHF. The CDR3 nucleotides read TGTGCCAGCAGGGAGCTTAGCAATCAGCCCCAGCATTTT.